The 21 T cell receptor beta chains below all came from one sample that was sequenced in a study of blood T cell repertoires in COVID-19. Clones were read by immunoSEQ multiplex PCR, and TCRdb kept only the in-frame ones, dropping some. This table has just under 50,000 clones, roughly 82% appearing once. What was sequenced was peripheral blood. The receptors were gathered from a human donor in a cohort sampled during active COVID-19.

CDR3 loop: CASSKGGTSGSNCEQYF. As DNA, the CDR3 is TGTGCCAGCAGCAAAGGGGGGACTAGCGGGAGCAATTGCGAGCAGTACTTC. The rearrangement joins TRBV21-1 to TRBJ2-7; TRBD2, the table's D call, was not compared with the DNA. TRBV21-1 is a pseudogene segment. The CDR3 runs 17 residues.

The chain uses TRBV5-1 and TRBJ2-2; 9 nucleotides match TRBD2. Germline lookup yields CDR1 SGHRS and CDR2 YFSETQ. There are 17 residues in the CDR3. J was trimmed by 6 bases and V by 0 bases; bases with no gene match: 9. CDR3 sequence (DNA): TGCGCCAGCAGCTTGGACTCCGGGACTAGCTTTCCCGGGGAGCTGTTTTTT. Protein: CASSLDSGTSFPGELFF. The full variable domain, in which reference TRBV5-1 and TRBJ2-2 provide the parts outside the CDR3, is KAGVTQTPRYLIKTRGQQVTLSCSPISGHRSVSWYQQTPGQGLQFLFEYFSETQRNKGNFPGRFSGRQFSNSRSEMNVSTLELGDSALYLCASSLDSGTSFPGELFFGEGSRLTVL.

As DNA, the CDR3 is TGTGCCACCAGCTCAGTACAGGGGCCGGGAACGCAGTATTTT. It encodes CATSSVQGPGTQYF. The V and J genes are TRBV24-1 and TRBJ2-3; 7 nucleotides align to TRBD1. Germline CDR1 KGHDR, CDR2 SFDVKD. Losses at the gene ends were 7 bases for V and 9 bases for J; bases not matched to a gene: 12. The CDR3 spans 14 residues.

CDR3 nucleotides: TGCAGCGTCAAAGCGGGACAGGGACACCTGAACACTGAAGCTTTCTTT. Amino acids: CSVKAGQGHLNTEAFF. The chain combines TRBV29-1 with TRBJ1-1; 9 bases are a match to TRBD1. Germline values: CDR1 SQVTM, CDR2 ANQGSEA. Unmatched junction bases numbered 11, after V lost 6 bases and J lost 0 bases. CDR3 length equals 16 residues. The variable domain in full, with the rest retrieved from reference TRBV29-1 and TRBJ1-1, is SAVISQKPSRDICQRGTSLTIQCQVDSQVTMMFWYRQQPGQSLTLIATANQGSEATYESGFVIDKFPISRPNLTFSTLTVSNMSPEDSSIYLCSVKAGQGHLNTEAFFGQGTRLTVV.

The gene calls are TRBV5-4 and TRBJ1-6, with D unclear. Germline CDR1 reads SGHNT; CDR2 reads YYREEE (reference sequence). This CDR3 has 13 residues. CDR3 residues: CASGSSYNSPLHF. Here the CDR3 DNA reads TGTGCTTCGGGGAGCTCCTATAATTCACCCCTCCACTTT.

The genes are TRBV14 and TRBJ2-7; unclear D gene. Trimming pared 4 bases from V and 7 bases from J, leaving 11 bases between. Germline V gives CDR1 SGHDN, CDR2 FVKESK. This CDR3 comprises 12 residues. The CDR3, as DNA: TGTGCCAGCAGCCGCACTCTCTGGGAGCAGTACTTC. Encoded protein: CASSRTLWEQYF.

The sample holds one count of this clone. This chain uses TRBV27 with TRBJ2-6; weak D call: TRBD2 (6 bases). V was shortened by 2 bases and J by 0 bases, with 11 bases between the two germline ends. The CDR3 covers 17 residues. In germline, CDR1 is MNHEY, CDR2 SMNVEV (reference sequence). CDR3 residues: CASSLAGRVSGANVLTF. The CDR3 coding sequence is TGTGCCAGCAGTTTAGCGGGACGAGTCTCTGGGGCCAACGTCCTGACTTTC.

The rearrangement links TRBV4-3 to TRBJ2-7; 7 nucleotides align to TRBD2. V shed 0 bases, J shed 4 bases, and the junction held 9 bases outside the gene matches. This CDR3 is built from 16 residues. CDR1 LGHNA and CDR2 YSLEER come from the germline V gene. Here the CDR3 reads CASSQERGLPNYEQYF. CDR3 DNA sequence: TGCGCCAGCAGCCAAGAGAGGGGACTACCTAATTACGAGCAGTACTTC.

The chain uses TRBV4-2 and TRBJ1-4; the D gene is possibly TRBD1 (6 bases). The V end lost 0 bases, the J end lost 8 bases, and 16 bases lay between the germline ends. CDR1 and CDR2 from the germline V gene are LGHNA and YNFKEQ. This CDR3 has 16 amino acids. CDR3 nucleotide sequence: TGTGCCAGCAGCCAAGAGGGCGCAGGGGCCGTCGAAAAACTGTTTTTT. Its protein product is CASSQEGAGAVEKLFF.

The chain is built from TRBV6-5 and TRBJ2-3, with D perhaps matching TRBD2 (5 bases). Germline CDR1 and CDR2: MNHEY and SVGAGI. V was trimmed by 6 bases and J by 5 bases, leaving 9 bases between them. CDR3 length equals 12 residues. This CDR3 is CASSSRGDTQYF. The DNA of the CDR3 is TGTGCCAGCAGCTCACGGGGAGATACGCAGTATTTT.

This clone was picked up a small number of times. J is TRBJ1-5 and V is TRBV29-1; 7 nucleotides align to TRBD1. Germline V gene lookup returns CDR1 SQVTM and CDR2 ANQGSEA. The CDR3 totals 14 residues. The trim removed 6 bases at V and 5 bases at J, leaving 10 bases unmatched. The chain's CDR3 is CSVQTGNVDQPQHF. CDR3 nucleotides: TGCAGCGTCCAGACAGGGAATGTCGATCAGCCCCAGCATTTT.

This clone was seen more than once but under ten times. The J gene is TRBJ1-2, the V gene TRBV9; no clear D. Germline CDR1 is SGDLS and CDR2 is YYNGEE. Between the trimmed V and J ends, which lost 1 base and 5 bases, there was a span of 18 bases. The CDR3 runs to 16 residues. CDR3: CASSVTPGGTGYGYTF. CDR3 nucleotides: TGTGCCAGCAGCGTAACCCCGGGCGGTACGGGGTATGGCTACACCTTC.

V usage is TRBV5-8 and J usage is TRBJ2-7, with 12 bases fitting TRBD1. Per germline, CDR1 SGHTS and CDR2 YDEGEE. The CDR3 runs to 15 residues. V trimming: 3 bases; J trimming: 5 bases; junction bases outside the gene matches: 6. Here the CDR3 reads CASSSPGQGANEQYF. DNA for the CDR3: TGTGCCAGCAGCTCACCGGGACAGGGGGCCAACGAGCAGTACTTC.

The V gene is TRBV18, the J gene TRBJ1-3; maybe TRBD1 (6 bases). V lost 1 base to trimming and J lost 7 bases, with 14 bases between them. The CDR3 has 15 residues. The germline V gene encodes CDR1 KGHSH and CDR2 LQKENI. Here the CDR3 reads CASSPRTAHLNTIYF. The CDR3 coding sequence is TGTGCCAGCTCACCACGGACAGCACACCTCAACACCATATATTTT.

The genes are TRBV7-2 and TRBJ2-4, with 8 bases lining up with TRBD1. From germline, CDR1 is SGHTA and CDR2 FQGNSA. The CDR3 sequence is 13 residues long. J was trimmed by 5 bases and V by 3 bases; bases with no gene match: 0. CDR3 bases: TGTGCCAGCAGCTTGGACAGGGAAAACATTCAGTACTTC. This translates into CASSLDRENIQYF.

The V gene is TRBV6-2 or TRBV6-3, the J gene TRBJ2-1; weak D call: TRBD2 (6 bases). Germline values: CDR1 MNHEY, CDR2 SVGEGT. The V gene lost 2 bases and the J gene lost 0 bases, with 8 bases spanning the gap. The CDR3 is 15 amino acids. CDR3 coding DNA: TGTGCCAGCAGTTACGGAGCGGGCTCCTACAATGAGCAGTTCTTC. Translation: CASSYGAGSYNEQFF.

The V gene is TRBV12-2, the J gene TRBJ2-5; the tabulated D call, TRBD2, remains unverified against the DNA. TRBV12-2 constitutes a pseudogene. The CDR3 has 19 amino acids. The CDR3 is CASRLQPTGTSGFQETQYF. In DNA, the CDR3 is TGTGCAAGTCGCCTACAACCCACCGGGACTAGCGGGTTCCAAGAGACCCAGTACTTC.

The chain recombines TRBV2 with TRBJ1-1; 9 bases align to TRBD1. Germline CDR1 and CDR2: SNHLY and FYNNEI. V lost 6 bases and J lost 5; bases outside the gene matches: 7. The CDR3 totals 14 residues. CDR3 region: CASRKQGAGTEAFF. The CDR3 DNA follows: TGTGCCAGCAGGAAACAGGGGGCGGGGACTGAAGCTTTCTTT.

The genes are TRBV9 and TRBJ1-2; weak D call: TRBD1 (5 bases). Per germline, CDR1 SGDLS and CDR2 YYNGEE. The CDR3 contains 14 residues. The V end was cut by 4 bases, the J end by 2 bases, with 12 bases between. CDR3 DNA sequence: TGTGCCAGCAGCCTCGGGGGGGAGAACTATGGCTACACCTTC. Encoded protein: CASSLGGENYGYTF.

The rearrangement joins TRBV13 to TRBJ2-7, with a possible D match to TRBD2 (6 bases). V gave up 5 bases and J gave up 6 bases, with 17 bases separating them. The CDR3 is 14 amino acids. The V gene's germline CDR1 is PRHDT and CDR2 FYEKMQ (reference sequence). This CDR3 is CASSPLGGSSEQYF. The CDR3 DNA is TGTGCCAGCAGCCCGTTGGGGGGATCCAGCGAGCAGTACTTC.

The V call is TRBV7-2, the J call TRBJ2-1, with D possibly being TRBD2 (5 bases). The CDR3 sequence is 15 residues long. V lost 2 bases to trimming and J lost 3 bases, with 11 bases between them. The germline V gene encodes CDR1 SGHTA and CDR2 FQGNSA. CDR3 sequence: CASSLTAGLYNEQFF. CDR3 sequence (DNA): TGTGCCAGCAGCTTAACCGCGGGCCTCTACAATGAGCAGTTCTTC.